These T cell receptor beta chains were read from a single sample in a study of shared clonotypes between healthy human individuals. The table came from immunoSEQ multiplex PCR; TCRdb's copy has only in-frame clones and leaves some out. The repertoire includes roughly 2.6 million clones, 85% to 95% of them detected once, and around 0.14% sits in the top ten. The specimen sequenced was naive CD4+ T cells sorted from blood. Source of these receptors: a man aged 18-30 years in good health. CDR3s include the opening cysteine and the closing phenylalanine or tryptophan. The D gene is left open where the match is weak.

V	J	D	CDR3
TRBV5-1	TRBJ2-3	TRBD1	CASSTTGSGTDTQYF
TRBV28	TRBJ1-4	.	CASSFQGREKLFF
TRBV4-1	TRBJ1-1	TRBD1	CASSQDQVAGGRGTEAFF
TRBV19	TRBJ1-2	.	CASSGPGRGVYGYTF
TRBV5-1	TRBJ2-7	TRBD2	CASSLTSGFYEQYF
TRBV5-1	TRBJ2-2	.	CASSLYSEVTGELFF
TRBV4-2	TRBJ2-5	TRBD2	CASSQLAGDQETQYF
TRBV7-9	TRBJ2-1	.	CASSLVAYEQFF
TRBV19	TRBJ1-2	.	CASSPGSHYGYTF
TRBV5-4	.	.	CASSLAERTRYEQYF
TRBV18	TRBJ1-2	.	CASSPPGEGNYGYTF
TRBV28	TRBJ1-1	.	CASSLGSRLNTEAFF
TRBV9	TRBJ2-1	TRBD2	CASSAPGLAGPYNEQFF
TRBV7-2	TRBJ2-1	TRBD2	CASSQMSGRKEGEQFF
TRBV28	TRBJ2-1	TRBD2	CASSPGLAGGNEQFF
TRBV19	TRBJ1-5	.	CASSIRKGDSNQPQHF
TRBV5-1	TRBJ2-3	TRBD2	CASSLGLAVADTQYF
TRBV29-1	TRBJ1-1	.	CSVRRGEDTEAFF
TRBV7-2	TRBJ2-6	.	CASILGGSGANVLTF
TRBV19	TRBJ2-6	TRBD1	CASRRTGAVSGANVLTF
TRBV10-3	TRBJ2-1	TRBD1	CAISEELTGISHYNEQFF
TRBV4-1	TRBJ2-3	TRBD2	CASSGMGLAGVRGTDTQYF
TRBV7-8	TRBJ2-5	TRBD1	CASSLRTGDSGPKETQYF
TRBV6-6	TRBJ1-5	.	CASSSSATSSNQPQHF
TRBV2	TRBJ2-2	.	CASSGLGGPTGELFF
TRBV7-2	TRBJ2-5	.	CASSPELGGTQYF
TRBV19	TRBJ2-6	TRBD2	CASSIRSGSGSRSGANVLTF
TRBV6-5	TRBJ2-3	TRBD1	CASSYSGTATDTQYF
TRBV2	TRBJ2-2	TRBD1	CASSVRQGTANTGELFF